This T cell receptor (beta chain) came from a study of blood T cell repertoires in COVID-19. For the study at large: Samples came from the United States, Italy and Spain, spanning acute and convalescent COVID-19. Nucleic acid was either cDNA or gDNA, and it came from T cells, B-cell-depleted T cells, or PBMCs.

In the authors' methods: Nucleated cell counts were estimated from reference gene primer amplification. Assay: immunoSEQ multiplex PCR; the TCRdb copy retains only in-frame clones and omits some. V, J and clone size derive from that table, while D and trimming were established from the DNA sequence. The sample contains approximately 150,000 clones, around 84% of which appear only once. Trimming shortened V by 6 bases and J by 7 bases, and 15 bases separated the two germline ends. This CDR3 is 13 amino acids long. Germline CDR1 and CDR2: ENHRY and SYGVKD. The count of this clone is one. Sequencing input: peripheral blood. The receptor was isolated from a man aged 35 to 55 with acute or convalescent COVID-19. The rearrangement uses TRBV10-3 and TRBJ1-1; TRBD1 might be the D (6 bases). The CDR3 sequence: CAISASEDSEAFF. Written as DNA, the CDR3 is TGTGCCATCAGCGCTTCGGAGGACAGTGAAGCTTTCTTT.